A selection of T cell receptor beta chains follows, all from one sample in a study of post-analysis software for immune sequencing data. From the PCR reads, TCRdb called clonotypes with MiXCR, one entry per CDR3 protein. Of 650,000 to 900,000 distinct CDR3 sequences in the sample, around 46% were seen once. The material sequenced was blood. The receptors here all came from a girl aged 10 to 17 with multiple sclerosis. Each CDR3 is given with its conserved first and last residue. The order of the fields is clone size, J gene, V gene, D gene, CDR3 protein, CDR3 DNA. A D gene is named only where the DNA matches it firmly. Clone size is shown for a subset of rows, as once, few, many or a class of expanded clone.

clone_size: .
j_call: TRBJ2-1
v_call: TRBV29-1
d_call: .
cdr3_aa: CSVSGKGSMGEQFF
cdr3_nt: TGCAGCGTTAGTGGGAAGGGGAGCATGGGGGAGCAGTTCTTC

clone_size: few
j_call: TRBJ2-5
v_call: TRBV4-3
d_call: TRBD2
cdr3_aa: CASSQDLGEGQYF
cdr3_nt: TGCGCCAGCAGCCAAGATTTGGGGGAGGGCCAGTACTTC

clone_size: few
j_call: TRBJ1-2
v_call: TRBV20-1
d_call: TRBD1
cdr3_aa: CSAQLRQGNYGYTF
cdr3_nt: TGCAGTGCTCAACTGCGACAGGGGAACTATGGCTACACCTTC

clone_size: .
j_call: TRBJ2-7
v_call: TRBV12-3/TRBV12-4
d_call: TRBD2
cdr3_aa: CASSFSSGRAEYEQYF
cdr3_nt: TGTGCCAGCAGTTTTTCCAGCGGGAGGGCCGAATACGAGCAGTACTTC

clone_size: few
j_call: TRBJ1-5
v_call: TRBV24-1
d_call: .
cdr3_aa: CATSVRGNQPQHF
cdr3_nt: TGTGCCACCAGTGTCCGCGGCAATCAGCCCCAGCATTTT

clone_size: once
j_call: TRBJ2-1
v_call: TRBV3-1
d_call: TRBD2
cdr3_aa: CASSATSGSGSEQFF
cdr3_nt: TGTGCCAGCAGCGCGACTAGCGGGAGTGGAAGTGAGCAGTTCTTC

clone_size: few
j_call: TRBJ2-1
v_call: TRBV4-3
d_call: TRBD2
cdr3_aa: CASSLSWREAYNEQFF
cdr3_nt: TGCGCCAGCAGCCTATCTTGGCGGGAGGCGTACAATGAGCAGTTCTTC

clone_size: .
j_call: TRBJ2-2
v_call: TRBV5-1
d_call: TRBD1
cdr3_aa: CASSSSRGPFVSGELFF
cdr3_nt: TGCGCCAGCAGCTCCTCTAGGGGGCCATTTGTTTCCGGGGAGCTGTTTTTT

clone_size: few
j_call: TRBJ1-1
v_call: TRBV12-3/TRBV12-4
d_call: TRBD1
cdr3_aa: CASSRQGAVTEAFF
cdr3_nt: TGTGCCAGCAGTCGACAGGGGGCGGTCACTGAAGCTTTCTTT

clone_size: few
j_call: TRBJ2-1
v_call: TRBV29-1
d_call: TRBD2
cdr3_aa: CSADEAGAPYNEQFF
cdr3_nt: TGCAGCGCCGACGAGGCGGGAGCCCCTTACAATGAGCAGTTCTTC

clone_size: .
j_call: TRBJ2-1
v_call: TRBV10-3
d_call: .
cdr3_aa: CAIRGGLDSYNEQFF
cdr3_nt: TGTGCCATCAGAGGTGGCTTGGACAGCTACAATGAGCAGTTCTTC

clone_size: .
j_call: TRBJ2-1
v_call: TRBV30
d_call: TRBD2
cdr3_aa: CAWSPGGTAFF
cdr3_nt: TGTGCCTGGAGTCCCGGGGGGACGGCGTTCTTC

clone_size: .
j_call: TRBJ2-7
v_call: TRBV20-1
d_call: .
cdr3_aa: CSARDLRTYEQYF
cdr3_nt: TGCAGTGCTAGAGATCTTCGGACCTACGAGCAGTACTTC

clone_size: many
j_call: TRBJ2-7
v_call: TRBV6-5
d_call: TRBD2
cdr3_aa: CASRLAGGGSYEQYF
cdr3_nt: TGTGCCAGCAGGCTAGCGGGAGGCGGCTCGTACGAGCAGTACTTC

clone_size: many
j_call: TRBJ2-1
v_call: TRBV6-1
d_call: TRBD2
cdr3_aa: CASSVAGSSYNEQFF
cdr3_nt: TGTGCCAGCAGTGTAGCGGGATCCTCCTACAATGAGCAGTTCTTC

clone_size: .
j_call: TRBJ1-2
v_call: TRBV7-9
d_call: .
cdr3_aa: CASSLDGFGQHGYTF
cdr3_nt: TGTGCCAGCAGCTTAGACGGGTTCGGGCAGCATGGCTACACCTTC

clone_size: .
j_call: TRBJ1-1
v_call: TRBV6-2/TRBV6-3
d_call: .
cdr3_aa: CASTSGFRGRGTEAFF
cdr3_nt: TGTGCCAGCACTTCAGGGTTTCGGGGACGAGGGACTGAAGCTTTCTTT

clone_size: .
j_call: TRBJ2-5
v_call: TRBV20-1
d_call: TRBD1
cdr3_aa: CSATAGTGARETQYF
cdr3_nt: TGCAGTGCCACAGCCGGGACAGGGGCAAGGGAGACCCAGTACTTC

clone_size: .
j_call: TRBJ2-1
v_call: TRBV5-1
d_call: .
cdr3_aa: CASSPGANSNEQFF
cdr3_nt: TGCGCCAGCAGCCCTGGGGCTAATTCGAATGAGCAGTTCTTC

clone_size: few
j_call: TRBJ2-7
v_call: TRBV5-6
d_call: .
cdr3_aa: CASSSEGGEYEQYF
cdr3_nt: TGTGCCAGCAGCTCCGAGGGCGGAGAATACGAGCAGTACTTC

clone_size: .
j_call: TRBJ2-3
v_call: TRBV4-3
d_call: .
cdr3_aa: CASSKDSGPVDTQYF
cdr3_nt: TGCGCCAGCAGCAAGGACAGTGGGCCGGTCGATACGCAGTATTTT

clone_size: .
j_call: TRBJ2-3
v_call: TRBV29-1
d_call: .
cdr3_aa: CSVLQRDTQYF
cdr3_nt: TGCAGCGTTCTACAGCGGGATACGCAGTATTTT

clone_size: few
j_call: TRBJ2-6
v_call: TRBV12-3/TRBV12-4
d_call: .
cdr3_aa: CASSPSTATSGANVLTF
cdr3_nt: TGTGCCAGCAGTCCCTCCACAGCAACCTCTGGGGCCAACGTCCTGACTTTC

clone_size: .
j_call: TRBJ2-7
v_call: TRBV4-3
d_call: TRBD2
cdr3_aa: CASSQEPAGGPYEQYF
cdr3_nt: TGCGCCAGCAGCCAAGAGCCGGCGGGAGGGCCCTACGAGCAGTACTTC

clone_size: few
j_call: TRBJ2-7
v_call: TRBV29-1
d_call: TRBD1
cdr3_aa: CSPAGTGGLTSYEQYF
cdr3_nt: TGCAGCCCCGCGGGGACAGGGGGTCTGACTTCTTACGAGCAGTACTTC